The clone carrying this T cell receptor (beta chain) was seen only a few times. The record originates from a study of blood T cell repertoires in COVID-19. On the study more broadly: Collection of acute and convalescent COVID-19 samples took place in the United States, Italy and Spain.

Using immunoSEQ multiplex PCR, the repertoire was profiled, and TCRdb retains in-frame clones only, with some absent. The data hold more than 100,000 clones, with about 85% observed a single time. This CDR3 spans 13 amino acids. V was clipped by 2 bases and J by 5 bases, with 9 bases between them. From germline, CDR1 is MGHDK and CDR2 SYGVNS. Sequenced material: peripheral blood. This clonotype was sampled from a man aged 50-59 years in a cohort sampled during active COVID-19. The chain links TRBV25-1 to TRBJ1-2, with D unresolved. The CDR3 DNA reads TGTGCCAGCAGTGAAGGAGGAGAGTATGGCTACACCTTC. This gives the protein CASSEGGEYGYTF.